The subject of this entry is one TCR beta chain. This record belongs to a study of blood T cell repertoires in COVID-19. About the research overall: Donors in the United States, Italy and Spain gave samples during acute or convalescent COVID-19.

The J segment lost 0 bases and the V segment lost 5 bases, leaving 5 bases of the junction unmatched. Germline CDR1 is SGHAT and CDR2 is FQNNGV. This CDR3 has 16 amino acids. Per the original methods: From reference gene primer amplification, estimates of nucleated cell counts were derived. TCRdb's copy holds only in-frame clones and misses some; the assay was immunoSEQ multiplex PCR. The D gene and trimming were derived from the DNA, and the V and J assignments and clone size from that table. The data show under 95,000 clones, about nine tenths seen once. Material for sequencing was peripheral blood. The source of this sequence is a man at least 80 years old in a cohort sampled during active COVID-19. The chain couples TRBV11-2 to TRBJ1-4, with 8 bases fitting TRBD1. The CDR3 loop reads CASSPRQGPTNEKLFF. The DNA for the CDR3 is TGTGCCAGCAGCCCCCGACAGGGGCCAACTAATGAAAAACTGTTTTTT.